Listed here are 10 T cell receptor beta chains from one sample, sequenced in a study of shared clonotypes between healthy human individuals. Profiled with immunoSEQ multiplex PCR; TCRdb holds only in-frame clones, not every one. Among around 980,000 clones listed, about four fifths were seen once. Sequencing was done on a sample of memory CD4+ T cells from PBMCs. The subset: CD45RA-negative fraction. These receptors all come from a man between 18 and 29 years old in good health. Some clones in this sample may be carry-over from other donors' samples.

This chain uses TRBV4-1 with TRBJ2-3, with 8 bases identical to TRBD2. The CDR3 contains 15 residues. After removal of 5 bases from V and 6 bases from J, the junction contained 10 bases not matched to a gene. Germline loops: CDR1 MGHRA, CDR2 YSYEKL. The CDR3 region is CASSAGAGGADTQYF. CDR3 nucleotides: TGCGCCAGCAGCGCGGGGGCGGGAGGCGCGGATACGCAGTATTTT.

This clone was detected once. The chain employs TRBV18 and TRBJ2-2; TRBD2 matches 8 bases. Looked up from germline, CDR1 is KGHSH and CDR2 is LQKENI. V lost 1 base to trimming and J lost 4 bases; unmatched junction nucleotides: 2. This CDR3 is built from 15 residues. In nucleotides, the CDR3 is TGTGCCAGCTCACCACTAGCGGGAAGCACCGGGGAGCTGTTTTTT. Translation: CASSPLAGSTGELFF.

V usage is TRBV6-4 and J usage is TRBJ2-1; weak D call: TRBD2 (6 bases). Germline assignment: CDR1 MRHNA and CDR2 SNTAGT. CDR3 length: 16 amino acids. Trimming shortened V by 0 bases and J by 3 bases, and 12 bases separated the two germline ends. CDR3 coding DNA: TGTGCCAGCAGTGACTCTGGAGGGTCTCGCTACAATGAGCAGTTCTTC. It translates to CASSDSGGSRYNEQFF.

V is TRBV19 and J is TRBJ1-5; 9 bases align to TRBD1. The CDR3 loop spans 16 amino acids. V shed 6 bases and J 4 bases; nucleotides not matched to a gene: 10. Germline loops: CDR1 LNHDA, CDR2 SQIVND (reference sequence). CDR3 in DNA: TGTGCCAGTAGCGGCGCACAGGGGGCTGGGAATCAGCCCCAGCATTTT. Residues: CASSGAQGAGNQPQHF.

In DNA, the CDR3 is TGCGCCAGCAGCGTTACTGGGACCCCGGGGGATGGCTACACCTTC. This sequence encodes CASSVTGTPGDGYTF. The V call is TRBV5-1, the J call TRBJ1-2; possible D gene TRBD1, 5 bases. There are 15 residues in the CDR3. V dropped 4 bases and J dropped 6 bases, with 19 bases sitting between them. The germline CDR1 and CDR2 sequences are SGHRS and YFSETQ.

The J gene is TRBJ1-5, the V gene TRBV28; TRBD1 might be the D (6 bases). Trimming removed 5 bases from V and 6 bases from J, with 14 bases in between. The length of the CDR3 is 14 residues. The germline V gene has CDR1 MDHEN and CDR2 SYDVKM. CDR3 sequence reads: CASSETGMVQPQHF. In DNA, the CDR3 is TGTGCCAGCAGTGAGACAGGAATGGTTCAGCCCCAGCATTTT.

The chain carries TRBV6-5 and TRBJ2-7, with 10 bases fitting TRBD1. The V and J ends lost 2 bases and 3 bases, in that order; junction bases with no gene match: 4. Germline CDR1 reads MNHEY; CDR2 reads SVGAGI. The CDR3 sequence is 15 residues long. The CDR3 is CASSYPRTGGYEQYF. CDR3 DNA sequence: TGTGCCAGCAGTTACCCGAGGACAGGGGGCTACGAGCAGTACTTC.

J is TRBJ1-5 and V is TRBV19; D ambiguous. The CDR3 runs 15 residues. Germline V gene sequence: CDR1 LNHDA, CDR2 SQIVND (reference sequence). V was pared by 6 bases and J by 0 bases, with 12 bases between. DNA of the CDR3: TGTGCCAGTAGGATCTCAACCCCTAGCAATCAGCCCCAGCATTTT. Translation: CASRISTPSNQPQHF.

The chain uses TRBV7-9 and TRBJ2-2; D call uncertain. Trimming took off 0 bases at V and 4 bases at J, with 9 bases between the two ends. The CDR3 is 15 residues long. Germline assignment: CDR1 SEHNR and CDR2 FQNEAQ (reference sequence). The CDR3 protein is CASSLAGVLTGELFF. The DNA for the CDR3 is TGTGCCAGCAGCTTAGCGGGTGTCCTCACCGGGGAGCTGTTTTTT.

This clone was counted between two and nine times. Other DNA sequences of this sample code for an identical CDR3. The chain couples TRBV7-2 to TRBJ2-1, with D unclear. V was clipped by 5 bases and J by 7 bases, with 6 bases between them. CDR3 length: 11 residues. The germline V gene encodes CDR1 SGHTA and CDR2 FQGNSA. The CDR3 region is CASSLLNEQFF. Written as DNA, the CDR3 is TGTGCCAGCAGCCTTCTAAATGAGCAGTTCTTC.